The 24 T cell receptor beta chains listed next were all sequenced from one sample in a study of Ad26.COV2.S vaccination and SARS-CoV-2 variants. The method was immunoSEQ multiplex PCR; TCRdb's version includes in-frame clones alone and lacks a portion of them. This sample has under 500,000 clones, with about 90% found just once. Treatment here: about 20 received Ad26.COV2.S at low or high dose, single or two shots; roughly five received placebo; per-sample allocation not given. Repertoires come from day 63 after the first vaccine or placebo injection. Sequencing was performed on peripheral blood, taken in a trial of Ad26.COV2.S vaccine versus placebo. These receptors were collected from a person between 18 and 65 years old who received the Ad26.COV2.S COVID-19 vaccine or a placebo.

In this sample, this clone turned up a few times. The rearrangement links TRBV27 to TRBJ1-2; the D is unclear. The V gene's germline CDR1 is MNHEY and CDR2 SMNVEV (reference sequence). The CDR3 length is 15 residues. V dropped 5 bases and J dropped 0 bases, with 13 bases sitting between them. CDR3 sequence reads: CASSPGSNTNYGYTF. The CDR3 DNA follows: TGTGCCAGCAGTCCAGGCAGCAATACTAACTATGGCTACACCTTC.

This chain links TRBV11-2 with TRBJ2-7; D is perhaps TRBD1 (5 bases). Trimming took off 2 bases at V and 0 bases at J, with 8 bases between the two ends. CDR1 SGHAT and CDR2 FQNNGV come from the germline V gene. The CDR3 is 14 residues long. The CDR3 DNA sequence: TGTGCCAGCAGCTTAAACAGGAACTCCTACGAGCAGTACTTC. It translates to CASSLNRNSYEQYF.

This clone came up once. The V call is TRBV5-1, the J call TRBJ2-6, with D tentatively TRBD2 (5 bases). The CDR3 is 16 residues long. V was trimmed by 4 bases and J by 0 bases, leaving 11 bases between them. CDR1 and CDR2 (germline): SGHRS, YFSETQ. The CDR3: CASSLGIHSGANVLTF. As DNA, the CDR3 is TGCGCCAGCAGCCTCGGGATTCACTCTGGGGCCAACGTCCTGACTTTC. The full variable domain, completed using reference TRBV5-1 and TRBJ2-6, is KAGVTQTPRYLIKTRGQQVTLSCSPISGHRSVSWYQQTPGQGLQFLFEYFSETQRNKGNFPGRFSGRQFSNSRSEMNVSTLELGDSALYLCASSLGIHSGANVLTFGAGSRLTVL.

The V gene is TRBV15, the J gene TRBJ2-3; D is tentatively TRBD1 or TRBD2 (5 bases each). CDR1 is LNHNV, CDR2 YYDKDF, per germline (reference sequence). CDR3 length: 12 amino acids. Trimming left V 0 bases short and J 9 bases short, with 7 bases between. The CDR3 loop is CATSRDRGTQYF. CDR3 sequence (DNA): TGTGCCACCAGCAGAGACCGGGGCACGCAGTATTTT.

As for this clone: Just one base apart from a much larger clone, this may be a read error. The chain combines TRBV28 with TRBJ2-7; TRBD1 might be the D (6 bases). CDR1 and CDR2 from the germline V gene are MDHEN and SYDVKM. CDR3 size: 12 residues. The V and J ends lost 6 bases and 3 bases respectively, with 9 bases between them. CDR3 sequence (DNA): TGTGCCAGCAGCGTACAGGGCTACGAGCAGTACTTC. Its protein is CASSVQGYEQYF.

The chain is built from TRBV7-2 and TRBJ1-1; 8 positions agree with TRBD1. The germline V gene encodes CDR1 SGHTA and CDR2 FQGNSA. This CDR3 spans 15 amino acids. The V gene end was trimmed by 1 base and the J gene end by 4 bases; junction bases not matched to a gene: 5. The DNA for the CDR3 is TGTGCCAGCAGCTTAGAAGTCAGGGGGCCCACTGAAGCTTTCTTT. It specifies CASSLEVRGPTEAFF.

The rearrangement links TRBV12-5 to TRBJ1-1; tentative D call: TRBD1 (5 bases). V dropped 1 base and J dropped 3 bases, with 12 bases sitting between them. The CDR3 totals 15 residues. Germline lookup yields CDR1 LGHNT and CDR2 FRNRAP. Here the CDR3 reads CASGLGTGGDTEAFF. DNA of the CDR3: TGTGCTAGTGGTTTGGGAACAGGAGGAGACACTGAAGCTTTCTTT.

The chain couples TRBV3-1 (or the pseudogene TRBV3-2) to TRBJ1-2, with 9 bases aligning to TRBD1. The CDR3 has 14 residues. Per germline, CDR1 LGHDT and CDR2 YNNKEL (reference sequence). The J segment lost 3 bases and the V segment lost 4 bases, leaving 3 bases of the junction unmatched. CDR3 nucleotides: TGTGCCAGCAGCCTTAGGACAGGGGACTATGGCTACACCTTC. Amino acids: CASSLRTGDYGYTF.

V gene TRBV6-5 combines with J gene TRBJ2-7, with unresolved D. CDR3 length: 15 residues. Germline assignment: CDR1 MNHEY and CDR2 SVGAGI. Trimming shortened V by 4 bases and J by 3 bases, and 16 bases separated the two germline ends. The CDR3 DNA is TGTGCCAGCAGTTCCATTTCTAGGGTACTCTACGAGCAGTACTTC. Translation gives CASSSISRVLYEQYF.

The gene calls are TRBV19 and TRBJ1-1; TRBD1 agrees at 8 bases. The V segment lost 8 bases and the J segment 6 bases; nucleotides outside the gene matches: 8. The CDR3 runs to 13 residues. CDR1 is LNHDA and CDR2 is SQIVND in the germline V gene (reference sequence). The CDR3 sequence: CASRAGGASEAFF. As DNA, the CDR3 is TGTGCCAGTCGGGCAGGGGGCGCGTCTGAAGCTTTCTTT.

The V gene is TRBV10-2, the J gene TRBJ2-7; 9 bases are shared with TRBD1. The CDR3 runs 15 residues. V gave up 2 bases and J gave up 4 bases; unmatched junction bases: 6. From germline, CDR1 is WSHSY and CDR2 SAAADI. The CDR3 coding sequence is TGCGCCAGCAGTGAGAGGACAGGGGCGCTATACGAGCAGTACTTC. Residues: CASSERTGALYEQYF.

This clone has a single count. This chain uses TRBV9 with TRBJ2-1, with 10 bases that match TRBD1. The CDR3 loop spans 13 amino acids. V dropped 3 bases and J dropped 8; count of bases not matched to a gene: 2. Germline V CDR1 and CDR2: SGDLS, YYNGEE. The CDR3 nucleotides read TGTGCCAGCAGCGCGGGACAGGGGTATGAGCAGTTCTTC. This gives the protein CASSAGQGYEQFF.

V gene TRBV5-1 combines with J gene TRBJ1-1; a weak D match, TRBD1 (6 bases). Looked up from germline, CDR1 is SGHRS and CDR2 is YFSETQ. Trimming pared 0 bases from V and 3 bases from J, leaving 15 bases between. This CDR3 has 16 amino acids. DNA for the CDR3: TGCGCCAGCAGCTTGGACGGGGGGCCAGGGGACACTGAAGCTTTCTTT. This codes for CASSLDGGPGDTEAFF.

The V gene is TRBV5-6, the J gene TRBJ1-2, with TRBD1 matching 8 bases. The germline gives CDR1 SGHDT, CDR2 YYEEEE. The CDR3 totals 16 residues. With 0 bases clipped from V and 4 bases from J, the junction kept 8 bases outside the gene matches. For the CDR3, the DNA is TGTGCCAGCAGCTTGGACAGGGGGGCCCACTCCTATGGCTACACCTTC. It yields the protein CASSLDRGAHSYGYTF.

The chain employs TRBV30 and TRBJ2-2, with D maybe TRBD1 (5 bases). CDR1 is GTSNPN and CDR2 is SVGIG in the germline V gene (reference sequence). The CDR3 is 12 residues long. The ends were cut back, 3 bases at V and 8 bases at J, with 10 bases in the middle. CDR3 DNA sequence: TGTGCCTGGAGACAGGCTTTTGGGGAGCTGTTTTTT. Its protein is CAWRQAFGELFF.

This CDR3 reads CASRDMTYEQYF. For the CDR3, the DNA is TGTGCCAGCCGGGACATGACCTACGAGCAGTACTTC. The V gene is TRBV30, the J gene TRBJ2-7, with TRBD1 as a possible D gene (6 bases). V was trimmed by 8 bases and J by 2 bases, leaving 13 bases between them. Germline V gene lookup returns CDR1 GTSNPN and CDR2 SVGIG (reference sequence). This CDR3 comprises 12 residues.

V is TRBV19 and J is TRBJ1-1, with a tentative D call TRBD1 (5 bases). There are 10 residues in the CDR3. Germline-derived CDR1 and CDR2 are LNHDA and SQIVND (reference sequence). Trimming took off 10 bases at V and 5 bases at J, with 8 bases between the two ends. Here the CDR3 reads CATGGTEAFF. Here the CDR3 DNA reads TGTGCCACTGGGGGGACTGAAGCTTTCTTT.

This chain uses TRBV7-9 with TRBJ2-5, with TRBD2 as a possible D gene (7 bases). CDR1 is SEHNR and CDR2 is FQNEAQ in the germline V gene (reference sequence). The CDR3 has 14 amino acids. V lost 1 base to trimming and J lost 5 bases, with 11 bases between them. The CDR3 DNA is TGTGCCAGCAGCTTAGGAGGGGGGGCGGAGACCCAGTACTTC. It specifies CASSLGGGAETQYF.

The genes are TRBV24-1 and TRBJ2-1, with a weak D call TRBD1 (5 bases). Germline loops: CDR1 KGHDR, CDR2 SFDVKD. This CDR3 has 12 residues. Trimming shortened V by 6 bases and J by 4 bases, and 6 bases separated the two germline ends. The DNA of the CDR3 is TGTGCCACCAGTCAGGGATACAATGAGCAGTTCTTC. It encodes CATSQGYNEQFF.

The chain combines TRBV27 with TRBJ1-4; D unclear. This CDR3 is 13 amino acids long. Per germline, CDR1 MNHEY and CDR2 SMNVEV (reference sequence). V shed 4 bases and J shed 0 bases, with 3 bases lying between them. This CDR3 reads CASSSATNEKLFF. CDR3 in DNA: TGTGCCAGCAGTTCGGCAACTAATGAAAAACTGTTTTTT.

This clone appeared a few times. This chain uses TRBV4-1 with TRBJ1-2; no clear D gene. The CDR3 loop spans 14 amino acids. Germline assignment: CDR1 MGHRA and CDR2 YSYEKL. The V end was cut by 0 bases, the J end by 4 bases, with 9 bases between. For the CDR3, the DNA is TGCGCCAGCAGCCAAGATGTGGGTTCCTATGGCTACACCTTC. Translating it yields CASSQDVGSYGYTF.

The chain links TRBV3-1 (or the pseudogene TRBV3-2) to TRBJ1-5; perhaps TRBD1 as D (5 bases). Germline V CDR1 and CDR2: LGHDT, YNNKEL (reference sequence). The CDR3 length is 21 residues. V was shortened by 0 bases and J by 0 bases, with 24 bases between the two germline ends. CDR3 sequence (DNA): TGTGCCAGCAGCCAAGATTTAGTGGGACCGCAGCTGGTTTATAGCAATCAGCCCCAGCATTTT. This encodes CASSQDLVGPQLVYSNQPQHF.

V usage is TRBV19 and J usage is TRBJ1-2, with 8 bases lining up with TRBD1. J lost 4 bases, V lost 7 bases, and 5 bases had no gene match. The germline V gene has CDR1 LNHDA and CDR2 SQIVND (reference sequence). The CDR3 is 13 amino acids. In DNA, the CDR3 is TGTGCCAGTACCCTGGACAGGGCCTATGGCTACACCTTC. It yields the protein CASTLDRAYGYTF.

V usage is TRBV7-9 and J usage is TRBJ1-1, with D maybe TRBD1 (5 bases). V lost 5 bases, J lost 6 bases, and 13 bases lay in between. This CDR3 is built from 13 residues. Germline lookup yields CDR1 SEHNR and CDR2 FQNEAQ (reference sequence). CDR3 sequence: CASSPGSGAEAFF. The CDR3 bases are TGTGCCAGCAGCCCGGGTTCGGGGGCTGAAGCTTTCTTT.